The rows below give T cell receptor beta chains drawn from one sample of a study of identical twins. TCRdb re-derived calls from the 5' RACE reads in MiXCR, one entry per CDR3 protein. Among more than 1.5 million distinct CDR3 sequences listed, under 35% were seen once. Sequencing was done on a sample of cord blood. The receptors were sampled from a newborn girl in good health. Both conserved end residues are part of each CDR3. A D gene is named only where the DNA matches it firmly. Rows give clone size only sometimes, using once, few, many, or a class for an expanded clone.

>TRBV12-3/TRBV12-4|TRBJ2-7|.|TRBD2
TGTGCCAGCAGTCTCGATCCGGGACTAGTGGTCTACGAGCAGTACTTC
CASSLDPGLVVYEQYF
>TRBV12-3/TRBV12-4|TRBJ2-1|few|.
TGTGCCAGCAGTTTGGCTGGAGAGAGCTCCTACAATGAGCAGTTCTTC
CASSLAGESSYNEQFF
>TRBV6-5|TRBJ1-5|.|.
TGTGCCAGCAGCCTCGACAGGCGATTTAAAAATCAGCCCCAGCATTTT
CASSLDRRFKNQPQHF
>TRBV28|TRBJ2-3|.|.
TGTGCCAGCAGTTTGGGCCGTATAGATACGCAGTATTTT
CASSLGRIDTQYF
>TRBV28|TRBJ2-1|many|TRBD2
TGTGCCAGCATCCCTTTTTCCACTAGCGGACGATACAATGAGCAGTTCTTC
CASIPFSTSGRYNEQFF
>TRBV14|TRBJ2-7|.|.
TGTGCCAGCAGCCTCCGAATGCGGGACAGCGGCACCTACGAGCAGTACTTC
CASSLRMRDSGTYEQYF
>TRBV6-6|TRBJ1-1|few|TRBD1
TGTGCCAGCAGTTACCCGGGACAGCAAAACACTGAAGCTTTCTTT
CASSYPGQQNTEAFF
>TRBV20-1|TRBJ2-7|.|.
TGCAGTGTTGTCGCCGCCCCGACAGGCCCCTACGAGCAGTACTTC
CSVVAAPTGPYEQYF
>TRBV7-2|TRBJ1-5|few|.
TGTGCCAGCAGCTCCGTTGGGGGGGCGAACAATCAGCCCCAGCATTTT
CASSSVGGANNQPQHF
>TRBV20-1|TRBJ2-7|few|TRBD2
TGCAGTGCCCCACCACCGGGAGGGCCCTACGAGCAGTACTTC
CSAPPPGGPYEQYF
>TRBV10-3|TRBJ2-7|.|.
TGTGCCATCAGGACCTGCTCCTACGAGCAGTACTTC
CAIRTCSYEQYF